This T cell receptor beta chain was sequenced during a study of vaccination and CD4 T cells after COVID-19 (dated by TCRdb to 2022 to 2024). For the wider study: Convalescent patients had a positive SARS-CoV-2 result on nasal swab PCR, and of these patients, several had mild disease and one had severe disease. Two doses of either the Pfizer-BioNTech BNT162b2 vaccine (n=8) or the Moderna mRNA-1273 vaccine (n=2) were administered to participants. In 9 to 11 COVID-19 convalescent patients and a few infection-naive healthy vaccine recipients, researchers compared the spike-specific CD4+ TCR repertoire from before mRNA vaccination with the repertoire from after. The cultures were stimulated with overlapping spike peptide pools from SARS-CoV-2 and from the common cold coronaviruses HCoV-NL63, HCoV-OC43 and HCoV-229E. Post-COVID blood samples from convalescent patients were collected a median of about 100 days after diagnosis, with a range of roughly 35 to 180 days. Post-vaccine blood samples were obtained a median of approximately 74 days after the second vaccine dose, with a range of 14 to 241 days. In control cultures, a CEFX viral epitope pool was used as positive control, an HIV-1 Nef peptide pool was used as negative control, or no peptide was added. Six males and four females were included in the convalescent cohort, with two Hispanic individuals, seven Caucasians, two Asians and one multiracial person represented. On the study overall, not on this receptor specifically: In convalescent patients, nearly all vaccine-specific clones (304 of 307) were found to be mono-reactive for SARS-CoV-2 spike rather than cross-reactive with common cold coronaviruses. Although the median number of SARS-CoV-2-reactive clonotypes went up from more than 20 after infection to some 40 after vaccination, the increase was not significant. The number of convalescent patients in the study was relatively small, and the study did not examine early timepoints following natural infection. Among convalescent patients, a median 86.3% of the SARS-CoV-2-reactive clones seen after vaccination appeared only after vaccination, which suggests priming specific to the vaccine.

Library creation used PCR. At the Johns Hopkins FTIC core, DNA from the cultured CD4+ T cells underwent TCR sequencing with the Oncomine TCR Beta short-read assay. Genomic DNA was extracted from the cultured CD4+ T cells with the QIAamp micro DNA kit. Oncomine TCR Beta libraries made from cultured CD4+ T cells were pooled using unique dual indexes and sequenced on an Illumina iSeq 100. On the authors' methods: Non-productive sequences were removed, and CDR3s that did not start with C, did not end with F or W, or were shorter than 7 amino acids were discarded. The MANAFEST web application was used to identify antigen-specific clonotypes by comparing peptide-stimulated wells against reference wells and other culture wells. To be called positive, a clone needed an FDR below 0.05, an odds ratio above 5, and a productive frequency above 0.1% in at least two of three replicate wells. A clonotype was classed as cross-reactive if the clonotype showed significant expansion both in SARS-CoV-2 spike wells and in at least one common cold coronavirus spike condition. Levenshtein distances (stringdist) and unrooted phylogenetic trees (ape) in R version 3.6.1 were used to assess CDR3 homology. TCRdb reanalyzed the raw reads on its own, using fastp at Q25 for trimming and MiXCR for clone calling, and kept in-frame beta chains. Rows are combined by CDR3 protein, so each entry shows the most common genes and DNA. What appears here as the V and J calls and clone size reflects TCRdb's work, not the paper's. The sample records about 25,000 distinct CDR3 sequences, roughly 44% of which are singletons. Together, the top ten hold about 7% of the sample.

With respect to this clonotype: Its antigen target is currently unknown. The sample holds no much larger clone one base away, and base qualities are not on file.

What this sample's treatment or condition label stands for: approximately 10-day PBMC culture with coronavirus spike peptide pools or control peptides (ViraFEST assay). The study used the ViraFEST assay, which expanded antigen-specific T cells with peptide pools and then identified expanded clonotypes by TCR sequencing. The convalescent patients' positive SARS-CoV-2 PCR tests fell between March and December 2020, which was before the Alpha, Beta and Delta variants emerged in the United States. PBMCs were cultured at roughly 2 million per well in IMDM supplemented with 5% human AB serum and roughly 10 IU/ml IL-2, with approximately 9.2 ug/ml peptide pools added. Half of the culture medium was replaced with fresh IL-2-containing medium on days 3 and 7. After approximately 11 days of culture, CD4+ T cells were isolated by negative selection with the EasySep CD4+ T cell isolation kit. Ficoll-Paque Plus gradient centrifugation was used to isolate PBMCs from whole blood, and the isolated PBMCs were then either used fresh or cryopreserved at -140C. Culture conditions were generally each tested in triplicate wells.

Trimming removed 0 bases from V and 5 bases from J, leaving 2 bases between the germline ends. Its CDR3 holds 11 amino acids, cysteine through phenylalanine. Left in the record is the CDR3 DNA by itself, 33 bases read in frame from the first base. CDR1 and CDR2 are drawn from the germline V gene: SGHRS, YFSETQ. Sequencing input: CD4+ T cells from blood, cultured in vitro. The sequence was collected from a human donor who had recovered from COVID-19. The chain is made from TRBV5-1 and TRBJ2-5, with an unclear D gene assignment. Read as DNA, the sequence is TGCGCCAGCAGCTTGGCGGAGACCCAGTACTTC. Its translation reads: CASSLAETQYF.